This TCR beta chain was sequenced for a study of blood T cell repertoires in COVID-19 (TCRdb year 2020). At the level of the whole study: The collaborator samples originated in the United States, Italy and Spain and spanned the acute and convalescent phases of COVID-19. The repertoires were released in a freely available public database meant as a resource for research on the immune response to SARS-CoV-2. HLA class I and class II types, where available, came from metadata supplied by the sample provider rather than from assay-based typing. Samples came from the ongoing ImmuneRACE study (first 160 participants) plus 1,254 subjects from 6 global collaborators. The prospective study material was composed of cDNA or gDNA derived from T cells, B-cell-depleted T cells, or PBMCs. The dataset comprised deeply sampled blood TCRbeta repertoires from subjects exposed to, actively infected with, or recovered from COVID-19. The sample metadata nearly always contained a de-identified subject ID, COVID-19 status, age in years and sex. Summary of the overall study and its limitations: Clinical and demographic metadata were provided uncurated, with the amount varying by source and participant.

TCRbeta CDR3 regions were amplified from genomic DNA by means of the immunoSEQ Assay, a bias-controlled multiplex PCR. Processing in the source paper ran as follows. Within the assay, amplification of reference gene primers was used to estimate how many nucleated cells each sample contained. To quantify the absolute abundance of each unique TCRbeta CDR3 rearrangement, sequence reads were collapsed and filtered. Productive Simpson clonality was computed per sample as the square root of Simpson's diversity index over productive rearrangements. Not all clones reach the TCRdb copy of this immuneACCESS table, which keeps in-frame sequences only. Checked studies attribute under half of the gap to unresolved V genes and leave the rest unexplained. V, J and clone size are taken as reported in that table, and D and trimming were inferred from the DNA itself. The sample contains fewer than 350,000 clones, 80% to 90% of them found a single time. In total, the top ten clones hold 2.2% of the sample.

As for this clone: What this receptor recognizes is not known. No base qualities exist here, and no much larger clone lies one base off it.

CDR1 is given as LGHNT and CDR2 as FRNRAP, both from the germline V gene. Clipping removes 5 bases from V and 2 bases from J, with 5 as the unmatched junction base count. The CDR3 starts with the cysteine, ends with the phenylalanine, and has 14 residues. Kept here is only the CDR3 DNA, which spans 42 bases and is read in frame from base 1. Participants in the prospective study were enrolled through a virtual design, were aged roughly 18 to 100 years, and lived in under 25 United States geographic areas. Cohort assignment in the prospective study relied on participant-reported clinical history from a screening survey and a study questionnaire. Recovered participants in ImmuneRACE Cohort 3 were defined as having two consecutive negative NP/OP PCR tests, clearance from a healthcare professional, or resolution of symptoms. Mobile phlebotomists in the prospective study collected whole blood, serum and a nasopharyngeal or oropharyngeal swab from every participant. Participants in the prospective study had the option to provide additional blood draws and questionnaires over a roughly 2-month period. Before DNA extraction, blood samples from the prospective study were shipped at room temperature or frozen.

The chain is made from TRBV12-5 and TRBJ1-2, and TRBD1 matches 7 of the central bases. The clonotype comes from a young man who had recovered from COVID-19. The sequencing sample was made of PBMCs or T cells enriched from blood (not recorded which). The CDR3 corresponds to CASGNPTGNYGYTF. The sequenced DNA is TGTGCTAGTGGTAATCCGACAGGGAACTATGGCTACACCTTC.